This TCR beta chain was captured in a study of T cell repertoires in cytomegalovirus infection. Study context: The public TCR beta signatures pointed to both CMV infection and matching HLA type.

From germline, CDR1 is LNHNV and CDR2 YYDKDF (reference sequence). This CDR3 contains 19 residues. Trimming cost V 0 bases and J 3 bases, with 20 bases left between them. TCRdb analysed the reads with MiXCR anew, one entry per CDR3 protein. The data contain roughly 920,000 distinct CDR3 sequences, 30% to 40% of them singletons. This clonotype was recorded many times. Its target is not known. This rearrangement joins TRBV15 to TRBJ2-2; a possible D gene is TRBD2 (6 bases). This sequence originates from a human donor in good health (CMV status not recorded). Some clones in this sample may be carry-over from other donors' samples. Sample: cultured CD8+ T cells from PBMCs, taken from culture after CMV antigen stimulation. The CDR3 loop reads CATSRDWASVREDTGELFF. The CDR3 DNA is TGTGCCACCAGCAGAGATTGGGCTTCGGTCAGGGAGGACACCGGGGAGCTGTTTTTT.